The entry below gives a single T cell receptor beta chain sequence along with its context. This clone was counted only a few times. Which antigen it targets is not known. No base quality values were provided; no much bigger clone lies one nucleotide off. The data originate from a study of beta chain features in type 1 diabetes listed by TCRdb under 2018. At the level of the whole study: Patients and healthy donors did not differ in mean age, gender distribution, total cell number or subset yield. A total of approximately 110,000,000 sorted cells were examined across all samples, and a strong correlation was observed between cell number per subset and RNA yield. In the study, recently diagnosed type 1 diabetes patients and matched healthy donors were compared on the TCRB repertoires of their sorted circulating CD4+ T cell subsets. Whereas all 28 donors provided naive and central memory subsets, regulatory and stem cell-like memory subsets were isolated from just 8 patients and roughly eight healthy donors.

A single peripheral blood draw of around 0.11 L on average was collected from each donor into heparinised tubes. Using a panel that included CD45RO, CCR7, CD25, CD127, CD95 and CD27, naive, central memory, regulatory and stem cell-like memory CD4+ T cells were sorted on a BD FACSAria II. All sorted populations exceeded 95% purity. PBMCs were isolated right away by Lymphoprep density gradient centrifugation and were stained directly, without culture. So that batch effects would be minimized, each experiment stained and sorted samples in pairs, pairing one healthy donor with one patient. Reading the germline V gene gives CDR1 SGDLS and CDR2 YYNGEE. Counted from cysteine to phenylalanine, this CDR3 has 16 amino acids. This entry keeps only the CDR3 DNA: 48 bases, framed from base 1. V drops 3 bases and J drops 3 bases, leaving 18 bases in between. The entire isolated RNA was reverse transcribed using the High Capacity cDNA Reverse Transcription Kit, and thus expressed TCRB transcripts were sequenced. Deep immunoSEQ sequencing was performed on naive, central memory and regulatory T cell samples, with an average of roughly 3.5 million total reads per sample. Sorted cells were lysed in RLT buffer, and RNA was extracted using DNase-treated RNeasy Micro or Mini kits according to cell number. Each cell subset was processed separately to prevent cross-contamination, with patient and healthy donor samples processed together. The immunoSEQ multiplex PCR was used to amplify TCRB sequences from cDNA, yielding 87-bp fragments that span the CDR3 region. Sequencing of the amplicons was done on the Illumina HiSeq platform. The source study handled its data this way. PCR bias was corrected computationally using synthetic template baselines, and reads within Hamming distance 2 were collapsed, with unmergeable singletons discarded. Reads were aligned to IMGT to assign V, D and J genes, CDR3 length, and insertions or deletions at six rearrangement sites. Within each subset, clonotype counts were normalized to sorted cell number, after which true diversity and Gini coefficients were computed with the tcR R package. The overlap coefficient, calculated on TCRB nucleotide sequences, was used to quantify repertoire sharing. Out-of-frame TCRB sequences from naive cells were analyzed as a proxy for the pre-selection repertoire. The clones in this table, taken by TCRdb from immuneACCESS, are in-frame only. Not every clone is retained; where verified, under half of the shortfall comes from an unresolved V gene, and the cause of the rest is unknown. That table gives V, J and clone size, and the DNA gave D and trimming. This sample holds hundreds of thousands of clones; 11% were observed only once. Of the sample, 0.015% is held by the ten largest clones.

Paper-wide results and their limitations: PCR might favor shorter templates, but patient and control samples were amplified and corrected together, so any skew would affect both groups equally. Only small numbers of individuals were included in the HLA sub-analyses, which left unresolved whether HLA type had any influence on TCRB rearrangement. In all four CD4+ subsets, TCRB CDR3 length was moderately but significantly shorter in type 1 diabetes patients. Naive, central memory and regulatory TCRB repertoires appeared more similar among patients than among healthy donors. At VDJ recombination sites, patients with type 1 diabetes made fewer insertions and deleted more nucleotides, a pattern implying thymic rearrangement abnormalities. Because cDNA was sequenced instead of genomic DNA, activated cells with high expression could be over-represented, although the groups did not differ in activation or CD3 levels.

Sequenced: naive CD4+ T cells from blood. This specimen's cell subset or site label, per the study, means: true naive CD4+ T cells. The source of this sequence is a woman in her thirties in good health. This chain is built from TRBV9 and TRBJ1-1; possibly the D gene is TRBD1, per 6 matching bases. The nucleotides are TGTGCCAGCAGCGGGCGAAGCGGGGGGCAGGACACTGAAGCTTTCTTT. This yields the protein CASSGRSGGQDTEAFF.